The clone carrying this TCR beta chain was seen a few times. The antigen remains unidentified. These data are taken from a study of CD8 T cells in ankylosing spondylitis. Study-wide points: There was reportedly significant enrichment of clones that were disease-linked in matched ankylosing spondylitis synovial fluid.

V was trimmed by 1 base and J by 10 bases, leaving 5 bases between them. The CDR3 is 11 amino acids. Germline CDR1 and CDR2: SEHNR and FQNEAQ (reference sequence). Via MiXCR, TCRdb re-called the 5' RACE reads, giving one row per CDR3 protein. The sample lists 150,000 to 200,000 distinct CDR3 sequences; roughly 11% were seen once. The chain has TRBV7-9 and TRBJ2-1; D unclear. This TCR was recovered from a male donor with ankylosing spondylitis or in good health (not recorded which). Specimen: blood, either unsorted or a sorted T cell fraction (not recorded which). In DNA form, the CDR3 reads TGTGCCAGCAGCTTAGATGGGGAGCAGTTCTTC. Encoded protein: CASSLDGEQFF.